These 20 T cell receptor beta chains originate from one sample sequenced in a study of shared clonotypes between healthy human individuals. Sequencing used immunoSEQ multiplex PCR; TCRdb keeps in-frame clones, though not all of them. The sample records approximately 470,000 clones, around 80% being singletons. Sequenced input: PBMCs. The receptors derive from a woman aged 35 to 49 in good health. Some clones in this sample may be carry-over from other donors' samples.

In its sample, this clone was seen a few times. The gene calls are TRBV6-6 and TRBJ2-5, with D perhaps matching TRBD1 (6 bases). The DNA end is a closer match to TRBJ2-7, so the J assignment may be wrong. Germline V CDR1 and CDR2: MNHNY, SVGAGI (reference sequence). The CDR3 is made up of 14 amino acids. CDR3 residues: CATLTGRRSYEQYF. CDR3 bases: TGTGCCACCCTCACAGGGAGAAGATCCTACGAGCAGTACTTC.

The chain links TRBV9 to TRBJ1-1, with D unresolved. The V gene's germline CDR1 is SGDLS and CDR2 YYNGEE. The V end was cut by 0 bases, the J end by 0 bases, with 9 bases between. The CDR3 consists of 15 residues. The chain's CDR3 is CASSVDVGMNTEAFF. The DNA of the CDR3 is TGTGCCAGCAGCGTAGATGTCGGGATGAACACTGAAGCTTTCTTT.

The chain is built from TRBV5-1 and TRBJ1-2; D is perhaps TRBD1 (6 bases). In germline, CDR1 is SGHRS, CDR2 YFSETQ. V gave up 4 bases and J gave up 1 base, with 14 bases separating them. This CDR3 region has 15 residues. In DNA, the CDR3 is TGCGCCAGCAGCCCGGGGGCTGAGGGTAACTATGGCTACACCTTC. This translates into CASSPGAEGNYGYTF.

The rearrangement links TRBV10-3 to TRBJ2-3; possible D gene TRBD1, 6 bases. Per the germline V gene, CDR1 is ENHRY and CDR2 is SYGVKD. The CDR3 is made up of 14 amino acids. With 9 bases removed from V and 1 base from J, the gap between germline ends came to 14 bases. The CDR3 bases are TGTGCCATGGCCCGGGACACCGGCACAGATACGCAGTATTTT. Translating gives CAMARDTGTDTQYF.

This sequence joins TRBV5-4 and TRBJ2-5, with TRBD1 identical over 7 bases. This CDR3 contains 14 residues. Trimming took 0 bases from V and 9 from J; bases not matched to a gene: 8. CDR1 SGHNT and CDR2 YYREEE come from the germline V gene (reference sequence). The CDR3 DNA follows: TGTGCCAGCAGCTTGGCATCGCCGCAGGGGGCCCAGTACTTC. Protein sequence: CASSLASPQGAQYF.

On this clone itself: Distinct nucleotide sequences in the sample also encode this CDR3. The rearrangement links TRBV6-5 to TRBJ2-7, with 13 bases identical to TRBD2. The V gene's germline CDR1 is MNHEY and CDR2 SVGAGI. J lost 2 bases, V lost 6 bases, and 4 bases had no gene match. The CDR3 totals 15 residues. CDR3 DNA sequence: TGTGCCAGCAGCCGAGGGACTAGCGGGACCTACGAGCAGTACTTC. Translated: CASSRGTSGTYEQYF.

The chain combines TRBV15 with TRBJ2-7, with D possibly matching TRBD1 (6 bases). The CDR3 spans 14 residues. V was pared by 5 bases and J by 0 bases, with 11 bases between. The germline V gene encodes CDR1 LNHNV and CDR2 YYDKDF (reference sequence). The CDR3 bases are TGTGCCACCAGCGTGGACAGTTTCTCCTACGAGCAGTACTTC. As protein: CATSVDSFSYEQYF.

The chain has TRBV29-1 and TRBJ2-5; the match to TRBD2 covers 10 bases. This CDR3 region has 16 residues. Trimming at V came to 0 bases and at J to 6 bases, leaving 10 bases not matched to a gene. CDR1 is SQVTM, CDR2 ANQGSEA, per germline. In nucleotides, the CDR3 is TGCAGCGTTGAAGATTTTTGGACTAGCGGTCCTCAGACCCAGTACTTC. It yields the protein CSVEDFWTSGPQTQYF. Looking up the rest from reference TRBV29-1 and TRBJ2-5 gives the full variable domain: SAVISQKPSRDICQRGTSLTIQCQVDSQVTMMFWYRQQPGQSLTLIATANQGSEATYESGFVIDKFPISRPNLTFSTLTVSNMSPEDSSIYLCSVEDFWTSGPQTQYFGPGTRLLVL.

The rearrangement uses TRBV28 and TRBJ2-7; TRBD2 matches at 11 bases. The germline CDR1 and CDR2 sequences are MDHEN and SYDVKM. This CDR3 has 16 amino acids. V dropped 5 bases and J dropped 7; count of bases not matched to a gene: 13. The CDR3 DNA sequence: TGTGCCAGCAGTAGACCGGGACTAGCGGACCTGGGTGAGCAGTACTTC. Protein product: CASSRPGLADLGEQYF.

V usage is TRBV7-2 and J usage is TRBJ2-1; TRBD1 might be the D (6 bases). CDR1 is SGHTA and CDR2 is FQGNSA in the germline V gene. The ends were cut back, 2 bases at V and 0 bases at J, with 8 bases in the middle. The CDR3 length is 15 residues. In DNA, the CDR3 is TGTGCCAGCAGCTTACTACAGGGCTCCTACAATGAGCAGTTCTTC. Its translation: CASSLLQGSYNEQFF. Variable domain in full (rest from reference TRBV7-2 and TRBJ2-1): GAGVSQSPSNKVTEKGKDVELRCDPISGHTALYWYRQSLGQGLEFLIYFQGNSAPDKSGLPSDRFSAERTGGSVSTLTIQRTQQEDSAVYLCASSLLQGSYNEQFFGPGTRLTVL.

The genes are TRBV19 and TRBJ1-5; D call uncertain. Germline-derived CDR1 and CDR2 are LNHDA and SQIVND (reference sequence). Deletions cut 8 bases from V and 12 bases from J, with 20 bases between. The CDR3 length is 13 residues. Here the CDR3 reads CASGPGPDDCQHF. Here the CDR3 DNA reads TGTGCCAGTGGCCCGGGCCCCGACGATTGCCAGCATTTT.

At least ten counts were recorded for this clone. J is TRBJ1-4 and V is TRBV2; possible D gene TRBD1, 5 bases. V was pared by 7 bases and J by 11 bases, with 14 bases between. The CDR3 is 12 amino acids. Germline CDR1 reads SNHLY; CDR2 reads FYNNEI. The CDR3 nucleotides are TGTGCCAGCACCAGGGAGGGGTTGAAACTGTTTTTT. This codes for CASTREGLKLFF.

This clone has ten or more counts. The CDR3 nucleotides read TGTGCCCAATTCCGCCGACAGGGCAATAATTCACCCCTCCACTTT. This gives the protein CAQFRRQGNNSPLHF. The chain has TRBV6-1 and TRBJ1-6; 7 nucleotides agree with TRBD1. Germline loops: CDR1 MNHNS, CDR2 SASEGT. V trimming: 11 bases; J trimming: 5 bases; junction bases outside the gene matches: 12. This CDR3 is 15 amino acids long.

This clone appeared once. The rearrangement links TRBV2 to TRBJ1-2, with a weak D call TRBD1 (6 bases). The germline V and J ends were trimmed by 10 bases and 7 bases, with 16 bases remaining between them. Germline V gene lookup returns CDR1 SNHLY and CDR2 FYNNEI. The CDR3 consists of 12 residues. Here the CDR3 reads CATRGDLAGYTF. CDR3 DNA: TGTGCCACTAGGGGGGACCTTGCTGGCTACACCTTC.

The chain uses TRBV10-2 and TRBJ2-3; D remains unclear. Germline V gene data show CDR1 as WSHSY and CDR2 as SAAADI. The V and J ends lost 2 bases and 4 bases respectively, with 7 bases between them. CDR3 length: 13 amino acids. CDR3 loop: CASSEAAADTQYF. CDR3 DNA: TGCGCCAGCAGTGAGGCTGCGGCAGATACGCAGTATTTT.

The rearrangement links TRBV6-5 to TRBJ2-3; tentatively, D is TRBD2 (5 bases). Between the trimmed V and J ends, which lost 10 bases and 0 bases, there was a span of 11 bases. This CDR3 is built from 13 residues. The germline V gene has CDR1 MNHEY and CDR2 SVGAGI. The DNA of the CDR3 is TGTGCCATCAGCCGGGGTAGCACAGATACGCAGTATTTT. This encodes CAISRGSTDTQYF.

The V call is TRBV7-9, the J call TRBJ2-7; the match to TRBD2 covers 7 bases. This CDR3 is 15 amino acids long. V was clipped by 1 base and J by 6 bases; unmatched bases: 9. CDR1 and CDR2 from the germline V gene are SEHNR and FQNEAQ (reference sequence). The CDR3, as DNA: TGTGCCAGCAGCTTAGGGGCGGGAGTCGGCTTCGAGCAGTACTTC. Its protein product is CASSLGAGVGFEQYF.

This chain uses TRBV7-8 with TRBJ2-7; tentatively, D is TRBD1 or TRBD2 (5 bases each). V was pared by 8 bases and J by 3 bases, with 11 bases between. The length of the CDR3 is 12 residues. CDR1 and CDR2 from the germline V gene are SGHVS and FQNEAQ. CDR3 protein: CASGSGGYEQYF. DNA for the CDR3: TGTGCCAGCGGAAGTGGGGGCTACGAGCAGTACTTC. Using reference TRBV7-8 and TRBJ2-7 for the parts outside the CDR3, the full variable domain is GAGVSQSPRYKVAKRGQDVALRCDPISGHVSLFWYQQALGQGPEFLTYFQNEAQLDKSGLPSDRFFAERPEGSVSTLKIQRTQQEDSAVYLCASGSGGYEQYFGPGTRLTVT.

This clone was recorded many times. The chain links TRBV4-1 to TRBJ2-7; a possible D gene is TRBD2 (5 bases). The length of the CDR3 is 19 residues. Germline V gene lookup returns CDR1 MGHRA and CDR2 YSYEKL. The V and J ends lost 2 bases and 3 bases respectively, with 26 bases between them. This CDR3 is CASSQWWWTSVSVDYEQYF. The CDR3 DNA reads TGCGCCAGCAGCCAATGGTGGTGGACTTCGGTTTCCGTCGACTACGAGCAGTACTTC.

The chain is built from TRBV29-1 and TRBJ2-3; D is perhaps TRBD1 (6 bases). In germline, CDR1 is SQVTM, CDR2 ANQGSEA. CDR3 size: 15 residues. Trimming removed 6 bases at V and 0 bases at J, with 16 bases between. CDR3: CSVVAGQLSTDTQYF. The CDR3, as DNA: TGCAGCGTCGTCGCCGGACAGTTAAGCACAGATACGCAGTATTTT.